A single sample gave rise to the 21 T cell receptor beta chains below, sequenced in a study of CD8+CD57+ T cells in acquired aplastic anemia. Genomic DNA, the template, was used for profiling of the TCR beta VDJ and CDR3. A single record per CDR3 protein comes from TCRdb applying MiXCR to the reads. The table has hundreds of thousands of distinct CDR3 sequences, about a third seen once. Those patients picked for sequencing had displayed CD8+CD57+ cell expansion on flow cytometry. Sequencing used sorted CD4+, CD8+, or CD8+CD57+ T cells (not recorded which) from PBMCs. These receptors all stem from a human donor with aplastic anemia.

Notes on this clonotype: A clone one base away is much larger, so this may be a read error. CDR3 region: CASSWLVEQYF. The CDR3 region has the DNA TGTGCCAGCAGCTGGCTCGTCGAGCAGTACTTC. The J gene is TRBJ2-7, the V gene TRBV11-2; no clear D. V was shortened by 4 bases and J by 6 bases, with 7 bases between the two germline ends. CDR1 and CDR2 (germline): SGHAT, FQNNGV. CDR3 length equals 11 residues.

The gene calls are TRBV24-1 and TRBJ2-1, with 8 positions matching TRBD1. The junction had 5 bases not matched to a gene; V was cut back by 4 bases and J by 7 bases. The germline gives CDR1 KGHDR, CDR2 SFDVKD. The CDR3 is 14 amino acids. The DNA for the CDR3 is TGTGCCACCAGTGAGGACAGGGCTAAGAATGAGCAGTTCTTC. It translates to CATSEDRAKNEQFF.

The CDR3 DNA reads as TGTGCCAGCAGCTCCCGAATCAATGAGCAGTTCTTC. As protein: CASSSRINEQFF. V is TRBV7-8 and J is TRBJ2-1; D is undetermined. Between the trimmed V and J ends, which lost 4 bases and 6 bases, there was a span of 7 bases. Germline assignment: CDR1 SGHVS and CDR2 FQNEAQ. CDR3 length equals 12 residues.

The J gene is TRBJ1-6, the V gene TRBV27, with TRBD1 matching over 7 bases. Germline trimming cut 0 bases from V and 10 bases from J; bases unmatched to any gene: 6. Looked up from germline, CDR1 is MNHEY and CDR2 is SMNVEV (reference sequence). The CDR3 loop spans 15 amino acids. CDR3 protein: CASSLSRQGQSPLHF. Here the CDR3 DNA reads TGTGCCAGCAGTTTATCCCGACAGGGTCAGTCACCCCTCCACTTT.

This clonotype was picked up many times. The V call is TRBV2, the J call TRBJ1-5, with D unclear. This CDR3 contains 15 residues. Germline values: CDR1 SNHLY, CDR2 FYNNEI. Trimming pared 6 bases from V and 0 bases from J, leaving 12 bases between. CDR3 in amino acids: CASRGSAYSNQPQHF. The CDR3 DNA is TGTGCCAGCAGAGGGTCAGCGTATAGCAATCAGCCCCAGCATTTT.

The chain carries TRBV18 and TRBJ2-5; D gene unclear. Looked up from germline, CDR1 is KGHSH and CDR2 is LQKENI. Trimming left V 6 bases short and J 1 base short, with 6 bases between. The CDR3 runs to 12 residues. CDR3 amino acids: CASSPIQETQYF. DNA for the CDR3: TGTGCCAGCTCCCCGATCCAAGAGACCCAGTACTTC.

This clonotype appeared a few times. V usage is TRBV5-1 and J usage is TRBJ2-1; D remains ambiguous. CDR3 length: 14 amino acids. With 2 bases removed from V and 6 bases from J, the gap between germline ends came to 12 bases. Per the germline V gene, CDR1 is SGHRS and CDR2 is YFSETQ. CDR3 sequence: CASSFRTSSNEQFF. The CDR3 nucleotides read TGCGCCAGCAGCTTCAGGACGAGTTCCAATGAGCAGTTCTTC.

This clonotype appeared a single time. The V call is TRBV6-1, the J call TRBJ1-5, with 11 bases fitting TRBD1. The CDR3 covers 15 residues. J gave up 5 bases and V 6 bases, and 6 bases lay outside the gene matches. Germline CDR1 MNHNS, CDR2 SASEGT. In DNA form, the CDR3 reads TGTGCCAGCAGAGGGACAGGGGGTTCTGATCAGCCCCAGCATTTT. Its translation is CASRGTGGSDQPQHF.

This chain uses TRBV2 with TRBJ2-7, with D possibly matching TRBD1 (6 bases). Trimming removed 7 bases at V and 3 bases at J, with 19 bases between. Germline V gives CDR1 SNHLY, CDR2 FYNNEI. There are 15 residues in the CDR3. The CDR3 coding sequence is TGTGCCAGCATCCTCCGGACAGCGATGGGCTACGAGCAGTACTTC. This codes for CASILRTAMGYEQYF. Full variable domain (remainder filled in from reference TRBV2 and TRBJ2-7): EPEVTQTPSHQVTQMGQEVILRCVPISNHLYFYWYRQILGQKVEFLVSFYNNEISEKSEIFDDQFSVERPDGSNFTLKIRSTKLEDSAMYFCASILRTAMGYEQYFGPGTRLTVT.

This rearrangement joins TRBV14 to TRBJ2-7; D is ambiguous. Germline CDR1 reads SGHDN; CDR2 reads FVKESK. The CDR3 contains 14 residues. V was cut by 4 bases and J by 1 base, with 11 bases left in between. The CDR3 loop is CASSLMAASYEQYF. The CDR3 DNA reads TGTGCCAGCAGCCTGATGGCCGCATCCTACGAGCAGTACTTC.

This clonotype has at least ten counts. The chain uses TRBV24-1 and TRBJ2-5; D might be TRBD1 (6 bases). V was clipped by 4 bases and J by 5 bases, with 13 bases between them. Germline loops: CDR1 KGHDR, CDR2 SFDVKD. The CDR3 extends over 14 amino acids. Here the CDR3 reads CATSDPHRVETQYF. The CDR3 DNA is TGTGCCACCAGTGACCCCCACAGGGTGGAGACCCAGTACTTC.

This clonotype was observed many times. The chain employs TRBV19 and TRBJ1-5; 8 bases are shared with TRBD1. The J segment lost 1 base and the V segment lost 8 bases, leaving 1 base of the junction unmatched. The CDR3 runs to 13 residues. Germline V gene sequence: CDR1 LNHDA, CDR2 SQIVND (reference sequence). In DNA form, the CDR3 reads TGTGCCAGTGGGACAGGAAGCAATCAGCCCCAGCATTTT. Residues: CASGTGSNQPQHF.

The J gene is TRBJ1-2, the V gene TRBV29-1; D call uncertain. Germline-derived CDR1 and CDR2 are SQVTM and ANQGSEA. The CDR3 extends over 11 amino acids. Trimming removed 4 bases at V and 5 bases at J, with 8 bases between. The CDR3 sequence: CSVGKEYGYTF. The CDR3 coding sequence is TGCAGCGTTGGGAAGGAATATGGCTACACCTTC.

The V and J genes are TRBV6-1 and TRBJ1-2, with TRBD1 as a possible D gene (5 bases). The CDR3 extends over 13 amino acids. The V end lost 7 bases, the J end lost 4 bases, and 13 bases lay between the germline ends. Germline-derived CDR1 and CDR2 are MNHNS and SASEGT. This CDR3 is CASKAGSPYGYTF. In DNA, the CDR3 is TGTGCCAGCAAGGCAGGGTCCCCCTATGGCTACACCTTC.

This clonotype was found many times. V and J are TRBV10-3 and TRBJ2-7, with D uncertain. The CDR3 contains 12 residues. Looked up from germline, CDR1 is ENHRY and CDR2 is SYGVKD. In DNA form, the CDR3 reads TGTGTCCATCAGCACGATTCCTACGAGCAGTACTTC. The encoded protein is CVHQHDSYEQYF.

The chain combines TRBV2 with TRBJ1-5; 10 bases are shared with TRBD1. The CDR3 extends over 13 amino acids. Germline V lookup: CDR1 SNHLY, CDR2 FYNNEI. The CDR3 DNA reads as TGTGCGACAGGGGGCGCGAGCAATCAGCCCCAGCATTTT. Translated, it gives CATGGASNQPQHF. Looking up the rest from reference TRBV2 and TRBJ1-5 gives the full variable domain: EPEVTQTPSHQVTQMGQEVILRCVPISNHLYFYWYRQILGQKVEFLVSFYNNEISEKSEIFDDQFSVERPDGSNFTLKIRSTKLEDSAMYFCATGGASNQPQHFGDGTRLSIL.

There are a few counts of this clonotype. This chain connects TRBV20-1 to TRBJ2-3; the D is unclear. Germline lookup yields CDR1 DFQATT and CDR2 SNEGSKA (reference sequence). V lost 0 bases to trimming and J lost 3 bases, with 13 bases between them. CDR3 length: 15 amino acids. The CDR3: CSARDLGVVTDTQYF. CDR3 coding DNA: TGCAGTGCTAGAGATCTCGGAGTAGTAACAGATACGCAGTATTTT.

This clonotype has just one count. The chain joins TRBV2 to TRBJ1-5, with a weak D call TRBD1 (6 bases). This CDR3 has 15 amino acids. Trimming pared 7 bases from V and 0 bases from J, leaving 13 bases between. Germline assignment: CDR1 SNHLY and CDR2 FYNNEI. CDR3 DNA sequence: TGTGCCAGCATGGTGAGGGGGGATAGCAATCAGCCCCAGCATTTT. This encodes CASMVRGDSNQPQHF.

This clonotype was seen at least ten times. The CDR3 DNA sequence: TGTGCCAGCAGCGCCTCACTAGGTTACGAGCAGTACTTC. Translated, it gives CASSASLGYEQYF. The chain couples TRBV9 to TRBJ2-7, with TRBD2 as a possible D gene (5 bases). There are 13 residues in the CDR3. Looked up from germline, CDR1 is SGDLS and CDR2 is YYNGEE. The ends were cut back, 3 bases at V and 4 bases at J, with 11 bases in the middle.

The chain joins TRBV7-2 to TRBJ2-5; a weak D match, TRBD1 (6 bases). The germline V gene has CDR1 SGHTA and CDR2 FQGNSA. The CDR3 totals 15 residues. V lost 5 bases and J 4 bases, leaving 17 bases between the germline ends. CDR3 sequence: CASSPVGGPGETQYF. As DNA, the CDR3 is TGTGCCAGCAGCCCAGTAGGGGGACCAGGAGAGACCCAGTACTTC.

This clonotype appeared a few times. In DNA form, the CDR3 reads TGTGCCAGCAGCCAATCCCTGCACACCGGGGAGCTGTTTTTT. This gives the protein CASSQSLHTGELFF. This chain links TRBV7-9 with TRBJ2-2, with D hard to call. V lost 5 bases, J lost 3 bases, and 10 bases lay in between. The CDR3 spans 14 residues. The germline V gene has CDR1 SEHNR and CDR2 FQNEAQ (reference sequence).